This TCR beta chain was recorded in a study of blood T cell repertoires in COVID-19 (dated by TCRdb to 2018 to 2021). Context from the whole study: Collaborator samples came from the United States, Italy and Spain and covered acute and convalescent phases of COVID-19. The material from the prospective study consisted of cDNA or gDNA derived from T cells, B-cell-depleted T cells, or PBMCs. Deeply sampled blood TCRbeta repertoires from subjects exposed to, actively infected with, or recovered from COVID-19 were included in the dataset. The repertoires were made available in a free public database intended to serve as a resource for research on the immune response to SARS-CoV-2. Samples were obtained from the ongoing ImmuneRACE study (first 160 participants) and from over 1,000 subjects provided by 6 global collaborators. Nearly every sample came with metadata listing a de-identified subject ID, COVID-19 status, age in years and sex. Where HLA class I and class II types were available, the types were taken from metadata supplied by the sample provider, not from assay-based typing. What the study reported, not specific to this receptor: The quantity of clinical and demographic metadata differed by source and by participant and was supplied without curation.

V ends up 1 base short and J 4 bases short, with an unmatched junction base count of 7. CDR1 and CDR2 (SGHVS, FQNEAQ) derive from the germline V gene. Reading from cysteine to phenylalanine, the CDR3 counts 16 amino acids. The retained sequence is limited to the CDR3, 48 bases, with the frame set at the first base. In the case of this clone: Its antigen specificity is not known. No quality values exist for individual bases; no much larger clone is one base distant.

TCRbeta CDR3 regions were amplified from genomic DNA by means of the immunoSEQ Assay, a bias-controlled multiplex PCR. Concerning the study's data processing: The number of nucleated cells in each sample was estimated from the amplification of reference gene primers within the assay. Sequence reads were collapsed and filtered to measure the absolute abundance of every unique TCRbeta CDR3 rearrangement. For each sample, productive Simpson clonality was calculated as the square root of Simpson's diversity index across productive rearrangements. Drawn from immuneACCESS, this table holds only the in-frame rearrangements with V and J called that TCRdb kept. Clones are partly lost; checked studies trace under half to an unresolved V gene and leave the rest unexplained. V, J and clone size are taken as reported in that table, and D and trimming were inferred from the DNA itself. The sample table records about 170,000 clones; 80% to 85% of these occur just once. Around 2.4% of the sample is in the top ten clones.

Each collaborating institution followed its own protocols to collect whole blood in K2EDTA tubes. Collaborator samples were shipped for TCRbeta analysis as frozen whole blood, isolated PBMCs, or DNA extracted from either sample type. Sequencing input: peripheral blood. The rearranged segments are TRBV7-8 and TRBJ2-7; TRBD2 lines up with 10 middle nucleotides. The source of this sequence is a human donor with acute or convalescent COVID-19. The donor label of this sample is uncertain. In nucleotides, the sequence is TGTGCCAGCAGCTTAGATTTAGCGGGAGGTTCGTACGAGCAGTACTTC. It translates as CASSLDLAGGSYEQYF.